Listed here are 26 T cell receptor beta chains from one sample, sequenced in a study of T cells in localized non-small cell lung cancer (dated by TCRdb to about 2020). The method behind the library was the immunoSEQ multiplex PCR assay. TCRdb limited this immuneACCESS table to in-frame rearrangements with V and J called. A share of clones is missing; checked studies link under half to unresolved V genes, and the rest is unexplained. The sample has 48,000 or so clones on record, roughly 77% of them singletons. The ten most abundant clones make up about 15% of the sample. Sequenced here: peripheral blood, sampled before any cancer treatment. The source of these receptors is a man aged 40 to 69 with stage I squamous cell lung carcinoma.

The chain combines TRBV2 with TRBJ2-5, with D unclear. Germline loops: CDR1 SNHLY, CDR2 FYNNEI. There are 13 residues in the CDR3. The germline V and J ends were trimmed by 6 bases and 2 bases, with 10 bases remaining between them. The DNA for the CDR3 is TGTGCCAGCAGCGCTACGGTGCAAGAGACCCAGTACTTC. It encodes CASSATVQETQYF.

The rearrangement links TRBV7-2 to TRBJ1-1, with TRBD1 as a possible D gene (6 bases). CDR3 length: 13 residues. Trimming removed 1 base at V and 6 bases at J, with 9 bases between. Germline-derived CDR1 and CDR2 are SGHTA and FQGNSA. The CDR3 DNA sequence: TGTGCCAGCAGCTTAGACAGGGTCGCTGAAGCTTTCTTT. Amino acid sequence: CASSLDRVAEAFF.

The V and J genes are TRBV5-8 and TRBJ2-1, with D possibly matching TRBD2 (6 bases). Germline CDR1 reads SGHTS; CDR2 reads YDEGEE. The V and J ends lost 1 base and 8 bases respectively, with 10 bases between them. The CDR3 has 13 residues. The CDR3 DNA reads as TGTGCCAGCAGCTTGCACGGGGGAGATGAGCAGTTCTTC. This codes for CASSLHGGDEQFF.

This rearrangement joins TRBV30 to TRBJ2-5; TRBD2 matches at 11 bases. The CDR3 consists of 15 residues. Germline V lookup: CDR1 GTSNPN, CDR2 SVGIG (reference sequence). Trimming removed 2 bases from V and 5 bases from J; junction bases left unmatched: 7. CDR3 bases: TGTGCCTGGAGTCCGGGACTAGCGGCTTTGGAGACCCAGTACTTC. This encodes CAWSPGLAALETQYF.

The chain has TRBV18 and TRBJ2-5; possible D gene TRBD2, 6 bases. The DNA end favors TRBJ2-7, so the J call may be wrong. CDR1 and CDR2 from the germline V gene are KGHSH and LQKENI. The CDR3 extends over 13 amino acids. The CDR3 bases are TGTGCCAGCTCACCGGGAGGCGAGTACGAGCAGTACTTC. It encodes CASSPGGEYEQYF.

The CDR3 DNA sequence: TGTGCCAGCAGTTCGGGACAGGGGGGGTTTAACACTGAAGCTTTCTTT. Protein product: CASSSGQGGFNTEAFF. The rearrangement links TRBV4-2 to TRBJ1-1; 11 nucleotides line up with TRBD1. The CDR3 spans 16 residues. Trimming took 6 bases from V and 2 from J; bases not matched to a gene: 8. Germline V gives CDR1 LGHNA, CDR2 YNFKEQ.

The rearrangement uses TRBV7-8 and TRBJ2-1; the D call may be TRBD1 or TRBD2 (6 bases each). V was trimmed by 1 base and J by 9 bases, leaving 13 bases between them. CDR1 SGHVS and CDR2 FQNEAQ come from the germline V gene. The CDR3 consists of 14 residues. CDR3 in DNA: TGTGCCAGCAGCTTAGGCTCCAGGGGAGGTGAGCAGTTCTTC. Translated: CASSLGSRGGEQFF.

In the case of this clone: This sample includes further DNA sequences coding for the same CDR3. J is TRBJ1-1 and V is TRBV10-3, with 8 bases identical to TRBD1. Trimming cost V 4 bases and J 4 bases; bases outside gene matches: 8. The germline V gene encodes CDR1 ENHRY and CDR2 SYGVKD. This CDR3 spans 15 amino acids. As DNA, the CDR3 is TGTGCCATCAGTGCGGCAACAGGGGGGGGCACTGAAGCTTTCTTT. It specifies CAISAATGGGTEAFF.

The rearrangement joins TRBV11-2 to TRBJ2-7; D not certain. Trimming stripped 4 bases from V and 3 bases from J, with 4 bases between. The germline V gene has CDR1 SGHAT and CDR2 FQNNGV. The CDR3 runs 11 residues. The CDR3 region is CASSSYYEQYF. In DNA form, the CDR3 reads TGTGCCAGCAGCTCCTACTACGAGCAGTACTTC.

The genes are TRBV5-8 and TRBJ2-5; tentatively, D is TRBD1 (5 bases). V was cut by 2 bases and J by 0 bases, with 11 bases left in between. The CDR3 runs to 15 residues. Germline V lookup: CDR1 SGHTS, CDR2 YDEGEE. Here the CDR3 reads CASSFTARDQETQYF. DNA of the CDR3: TGTGCCAGCAGCTTCACGGCCAGGGACCAAGAGACCCAGTACTTC.

The chain employs TRBV6-5 and TRBJ1-4; D ambiguous. The length of the CDR3 is 12 residues. Germline CDR1 reads MNHEY; CDR2 reads SVGAGI. Trimming removed 5 bases at V and 8 bases at J, with 9 bases between. The CDR3 protein is CASSRKGEKLFF. For the CDR3, the DNA is TGTGCCAGCAGTAGGAAAGGGGAAAAACTGTTTTTT.

This sequence joins TRBV5-1 and TRBJ2-3, with 7 positions matching TRBD2. Germline assignment: CDR1 SGHRS and CDR2 YFSETQ. Germline trimming cut 5 bases from V and 4 bases from J; bases unmatched to any gene: 10. The CDR3 is 15 amino acids. The DNA of the CDR3 is TGCGCCAGCAGTCGGGGGACTACGGAGGCAGATACGCAGTATTTT. Translating gives CASSRGTTEADTQYF.

This rearrangement joins TRBV5-4 to TRBJ1-1, with D possibly TRBD1 on 5 matching bases. CDR3 length equals 13 residues. CDR1 is SGHNT and CDR2 is YYREEE in the germline V gene (reference sequence). V dropped 5 bases and J dropped 0 bases, with 8 bases sitting between them. The CDR3 sequence is CASRTTVNTEAFF. CDR3 bases: TGTGCCAGCAGGACGACAGTGAACACTGAAGCTTTCTTT.

The J gene is TRBJ1-1, the V gene TRBV11-2, with 7 bases that match TRBD1. J lost 4 bases, V lost 4 bases, and 6 bases had no gene match. Germline lookup yields CDR1 SGHAT and CDR2 FQNNGV. CDR3 length equals 14 residues. The CDR3 protein is CASSYTGESTEAFF. The CDR3 bases are TGTGCCAGCAGCTATACAGGGGAGAGCACTGAAGCTTTCTTT. Using reference TRBV11-2 and TRBJ1-1 for the parts outside the CDR3, the full variable domain is EAGVAQSPRYKIIEKRQSVAFWCNPISGHATLYWYQQILGQGPKLLIQFQNNGVVDDSQLPKDRFSAERLKGVDSTLKIQPAKLEDSAVYLCASSYTGESTEAFFGQGTRLTVV.

This chain connects TRBV30 to TRBJ2-3; 7 nucleotides line up with TRBD2. Germline lookup yields CDR1 GTSNPN and CDR2 SVGIG (reference sequence). V gave up 4 bases and J gave up 0 bases; unmatched junction bases: 10. This CDR3 region has 16 residues. In nucleotides, the CDR3 is TGTGCCTGGATCCCGTGGGCTAGCGGTAGCACAGATACGCAGTATTTT. Translated: CAWIPWASGSTDTQYF.

V and J are TRBV13 and TRBJ2-3; D gene uncertain. CDR3 length: 13 amino acids. Germline loops: CDR1 PRHDT, CDR2 FYEKMQ (reference sequence). V gave up 5 bases and J gave up 1 base, with 7 bases separating them. CDR3 coding DNA: TGTGCCAGCAGCCTGACTCGCACAGATACGCAGTATTTT. It codes for CASSLTRTDTQYF.

This clone was picked up a small number of times. V usage is TRBV19 and J usage is TRBJ2-7, with D perhaps assigned TRBD1 or TRBD2 (6 bases each). The CDR3 spans 15 residues. CDR1 and CDR2 (germline): LNHDA, SQIVND (reference sequence). V was cut by 1 base and J by 5 bases, with 15 bases left in between. CDR3 coding DNA: TGTGCCAGTAGTATAGCGAAGGGGGGTGCGAACGAGCAGTACTTC. Amino acids: CASSIAKGGANEQYF.

V gene TRBV7-2 combines with J gene TRBJ2-5; 8 bases fit TRBD1. CDR1 is SGHTA and CDR2 is FQGNSA in the germline V gene. Trimming took 5 bases from V and 2 from J; bases not matched to a gene: 1. CDR3 size: 13 residues. Written as DNA, the CDR3 is TGTGCCAGCAGCCGGGACAGGCAAGAGACCCAGTACTTC. It encodes CASSRDRQETQYF.

The V and J genes are TRBV6-4 and TRBJ1-1, with D possibly TRBD1 on 5 matching bases. CDR1 is MRHNA, CDR2 SNTAGT, per germline. The CDR3 is 13 residues long. Trimming took 6 bases from V and 1 from J, leaving 9 bases between them. Here the CDR3 reads CASSRQTNTEAFF. As DNA, the CDR3 is TGTGCCAGCAGCCGACAGACGAACACTGAAGCTTTCTTT.

The chain links TRBV18 to TRBJ2-6; 7 bases are shared with TRBD2. The CDR3 length is 18 residues. CDR1 is KGHSH and CDR2 is LQKENI in the germline V gene. After removal of 2 bases from V and 0 bases from J, the junction contained 7 bases not matched to a gene. The CDR3 region is CASSPVQRGSSGANVLTF. The CDR3 coding sequence is TGTGCCAGCTCACCAGTACAGCGGGGAAGCTCTGGGGCCAACGTCCTGACTTTC.

The V and J genes are TRBV5-4 and TRBJ2-5, with TRBD2 identical over 8 bases. Per germline, CDR1 SGHNT and CDR2 YYREEE (reference sequence). The V gene end was trimmed by 5 bases and the J gene end by 5 bases; junction bases not matched to a gene: 5. This CDR3 region has 13 residues. The CDR3 here is CASSRTSSETQYF. The CDR3 DNA follows: TGTGCCAGCAGTCGGACTAGCTCCGAGACCCAGTACTTC.

This chain joins TRBV19 and TRBJ2-7; no clear D. Trimming took 0 bases from V and 3 from J, leaving 9 bases between them. CDR1 and CDR2 (germline): LNHDA, SQIVND (reference sequence). The CDR3 is 14 residues long. For the CDR3, the DNA is TGTGCCAGTAGTATAGAAGGGTTTGGCTACGAGCAGTACTTC. Translating it yields CASSIEGFGYEQYF.

On this clone: Germline and junction disagree at one end, which may indicate a read error. This chain uses TRBV19 with TRBJ1-6; D call uncertain. From germline, CDR1 is LNHDA and CDR2 SQIVND (reference sequence). The length of the CDR3 is 18 residues. The CDR3 protein is CASIIFAKGDGYNSPLHF. The CDR3, as DNA: TGTGCCAGTATTATATTCGCGAAGGGAGACGGATATAATTCACCCCTCCACTTT.

This clone came up once. The gene calls are TRBV7-2 and TRBJ1-2; 12 positions agree with TRBD1. The ends lost 4 bases at V and 8 bases at J; junction bases unmatched: 11. This CDR3 is built from 16 residues. The V gene's germline CDR1 is SGHTA and CDR2 FQGNSA. CDR3: CASSSRDRGLSGGYTF. The CDR3 coding sequence is TGTGCCAGCAGCTCCCGGGACAGGGGGCTAAGTGGCGGCTACACCTTC.

The chain carries TRBV15 and TRBJ1-2; D not certain. The CDR3 covers 17 residues. Trimming pared 0 bases from V and 5 bases from J, leaving 19 bases between. In germline, CDR1 is LNHNV, CDR2 YYDKDF (reference sequence). The CDR3 here is CATSRDHRTPEGYGYTF. For the CDR3, the DNA is TGTGCCACCAGCAGAGATCATAGGACTCCCGAGGGATATGGCTACACCTTC.

The V gene is TRBV2, the J gene TRBJ1-4, with no clear D. The V gene lost 6 bases and the J gene lost 3 bases, with 11 bases spanning the gap. CDR1 and CDR2 (germline): SNHLY, FYNNEI. The CDR3 runs 14 residues. CDR3: CASSEGSPNEKLFF. For the CDR3, the DNA is TGTGCCAGCAGCGAGGGCTCCCCTAATGAAAAACTGTTTTTT.